What follows are 27 T cell receptor beta chains derived from one specimen sequenced in a study of T cell clonality in common variable immunodeficiency. Only in-frame clones appear in the TCRdb table, and some are missing; sequencing was by immunoSEQ multiplex PCR. The sample is made up of over 45,000 clones, none counted only once. Material for sequencing was peripheral blood mononuclear cells. All receptors come from a person aged 18-69 years in good health.

This clone was found many times. The read ends 3 residues before the CDR3 terminus; that terminus is restored from the germline J gene. This chain connects TRBV20-1 to TRBJ2-7; D is possibly TRBD2 (7 bases). Germline V lookup: CDR1 DFQATT, CDR2 SNEGSKA (reference sequence). V was clipped by 6 bases and J by 4 bases, with 22 bases between them. This CDR3 comprises 15 residues. The chain's CDR3 is CSAPIGGRGKYEQYF. Incomplete CDR3 DNA: TGCAGTGCCCCGATCGGGGGGCGGGGGAAGTACGAG.

This clone was recorded many times. The read terminates 3 residues ahead of where the CDR3 ends, so the germline J gene completes it. The chain uses TRBV19 and TRBJ2-5, with 10 bases matching TRBD1. Germline lookup yields CDR1 LNHDA and CDR2 SQIVND (reference sequence). With V trimmed by 5 bases and J by 2 bases, 11 bases remained unmatched. CDR3 length: 17 amino acids. CDR3 region: CASSAGTGDMVQETQYF. The DNA read from the CDR3 is TGTGCCAGTAGTGCGGGGACAGGGGATATGGTTCAAGAGACC.

This clone has ten or more counts. The CDR3 end is not reached by the read, which stops 3 residues before it; the germline J gene fills it in. The chain is built from TRBV6-2 or TRBV6-3 and TRBJ2-1; unclear D gene. Trimming took 6 bases from V and 0 from J, leaving 12 bases between them. The CDR3 has 15 residues. Germline loops: CDR1 MNHEY, CDR2 SVGEGT. The CDR3 bases that were read are TGTGCCAGCAGCCCTGCCCCTAGCTCCTACAATGAG. Translating it yields CASSPAPSSYNE. The full CDR3 sequence reads CASSPAPSSYNEQFF.

In its sample, this clone was seen many times. The read terminates 3 residues before the CDR3 end, so the remaining end is supplied by the germline J gene. Other DNA sequences in the same sample also yield this CDR3. The J gene is TRBJ1-5, the V gene TRBV19, with a possible D match to TRBD1 (6 bases). Trimming stripped 3 bases from V and 6 bases from J, with 24 bases between. Germline V gene sequence: CDR1 LNHDA, CDR2 SQIVND (reference sequence). This CDR3 comprises 18 residues. This CDR3 is CASSMERGNYGIAQPQHF. CDR3 DNA, as far as it was read: TGTGCCAGTAGTATGGAGAGGGGGAACTACGGTATCGCTCAGCCC.

In this sample, this clone turned up many times. The CDR3 end falls 3 residues outside the read, so it is completed with the germline J gene. The chain uses TRBV5-1 and TRBJ2-5; 9 nucleotides match TRBD1. From germline, CDR1 is SGHRS and CDR2 YFSETQ. The V gene end was trimmed by 4 bases and the J gene end by 2 bases; junction bases not matched to a gene: 9. The CDR3 length is 16 residues. CDR3 DNA (partial): TGCGCCAGCAGCCGAGACGGGACAGGGTTACAAGAGACC. Protein product: CASSRDGTGLQET. The CDR3, in full, reads CASSRDGTGLQETQYF.

To note about this clone: The CDR3 end is not reached by the read, which stops 3 residues before it; the germline J gene fills it in. V usage is TRBV11-3 and J usage is TRBJ2-2; 8 nucleotides agree with TRBD2. The V gene's germline CDR1 is SGHNT and CDR2 YENEEA. Unmatched junction bases numbered 6, after V lost 5 bases and J lost 4 bases. The CDR3 has 15 residues. Partial CDR3 DNA: TGTGCCAGCAGCACTTCTAGCGGGCCCACCGGGGAG. Translated: CASSTSSGPTGE. The whole CDR3 reads CASSTSSGPTGELFF.

There are many counts of this clone. The read terminates 3 residues ahead of where the CDR3 ends, so the germline J gene completes it. The chain combines TRBV18 with TRBJ2-5; 14 bases are shared with TRBD2. CDR1 and CDR2 (germline): KGHSH, LQKENI. The ends lost 2 bases at V and 0 bases at J; junction bases unmatched: 8. The CDR3 loop spans 19 amino acids. CDR3 region: CASSPIGLAGGYNQETQYF. CDR3 bases read: TGTGCCAGCTCACCAATAGGACTAGCGGGAGGTTATAACCAAGAGACC.

In the case of this clone: Coverage ceases 3 residues before the CDR3 finishes, and the germline J gene fills in the end. J is TRBJ2-1 and V is TRBV7-8; 10 bases match TRBD2. V lost 5 bases and J lost 6; bases outside the gene matches: 16. This CDR3 comprises 18 residues. Germline CDR1 and CDR2: SGHVS and FQNEAQ. The CDR3 here is CASSREGAGLAARNEQFF. The sequenced part of the CDR3 DNA is TGTGCCAGCAGCCGTGAGGGAGCCGGACTAGCGGCTCGCAATGAG.

Ten or more counts support this clone. The part of the CDR3 DNA that was read is TGTGCCAGCAGCCCAAATAATCTCGGGGGACACAATGAG. Translating gives CASSPNNLGGHNE. The whole CDR3 sequence is CASSPNNLGGHNEQFF. The V call is TRBV13, the J call TRBJ2-1; maybe TRBD2 (6 bases). The DNA ends 3 residues before the CDR3 does, and the rest of the CDR3 is filled in from the germline J gene. Between the trimmed V and J ends, which lost 5 bases and 5 bases, there was a span of 19 bases. The CDR3 is 16 amino acids. Germline CDR1 and CDR2: PRHDT and FYEKMQ (reference sequence).

This clone has ten or more counts. The CDR3 goes on 3 residues after the read ends, and that part is filled in from the germline J gene. The chain employs TRBV12-3 or TRBV12-4 and TRBJ2-7, with unresolved D. Trimming removed 8 bases from V and 1 base from J, with 9 bases in between. CDR3 size: 12 residues. The CDR3 is CASSALSYEQYF. Incomplete CDR3 DNA: TGTGCCAGCTCTGCGCTTTCCTACGAG.

This clone appeared many times. The read ends 3 residues early relative to the CDR3; the germline J gene fills the gap. The V call is TRBV19, the J call TRBJ2-5; TRBD2 matches 13 bases. Trimming at V came to 1 base and at J to 5 bases, leaving 4 bases not matched to a gene. CDR1 is LNHDA, CDR2 SQIVND, per germline (reference sequence). This CDR3 has 16 amino acids. The CDR3 DNA, read in part, is TGTGCCAGTAGTATAGCGCGGACTAGCGGGAGTGAGACC. The encoded protein is CASSIARTSGSET. The full CDR3 is CASSIARTSGSETQYF.

This clone has just a few counts. The sequence runs out 3 residues before the end of the CDR3; the remainder is reconstructed from the germline J gene. This chain connects TRBV7-6 to TRBJ2-3; TRBD2 matches at 7 bases. The CDR3 runs to 17 residues. Germline V gene lookup returns CDR1 SGHVS and CDR2 FNYEAQ. CDR3 amino acids: CASSLDPSTSRLETQYF. CDR3 bases read: TGTGCCAGCAGCTTAGACCCATCGACTAGCAGGCTGGAGACG.

Many counts were recorded for this clone. Coverage ceases 3 residues before the CDR3 finishes, and the germline J gene fills in the end. The chain combines TRBV7-3 with TRBJ2-3; 7 bases match TRBD2. From germline, CDR1 is SGHTA and CDR2 FQGTGA. CDR3 size: 16 residues. The CDR3 bases that were read are TGTGCCAGCAGCTCTCCGCGGGGGAGCGGCCAAGAGACG. This encodes CASSSPRGSGQET. The entire CDR3 protein reads CASSSPRGSGQETQYF.

This clone was seen more than once but under ten times. From the germline J gene comes the end of the CDR3, since the read stops 3 residues before it. The rearrangement uses TRBV7-9 and TRBJ1-2; D call uncertain. This CDR3 is 13 amino acids long. Trimming took 2 bases from V and 6 from J, leaving 10 bases between them. CDR1 and CDR2 from the germline V gene are SEHNR and FQNEAQ (reference sequence). The sequenced CDR3 bases are TGTGCCAGCAGCTTAATGGCCGTGGATGGC. Its protein is CASSLMAVDG. The whole CDR3 region reads CASSLMAVDGYTF.

This clone was seen many times. With the read ending 3 residues before the CDR3 end, the germline J gene is used to fill in that end. The V call is TRBV12-3 or TRBV12-4, the J call TRBJ2-4, with 7 nucleotides matching TRBD2. This CDR3 region has 19 residues. V trimming: 3 bases; J trimming: 1 base; junction bases outside the gene matches: 15. The CDR3 DNA, read in part, is TGTGCCAGCAGTTTTGCCACCGTGATTAGCGGGCTGGCCAAAAACATT. Amino acid sequence: CASSFATVISGLAKNI. The full CDR3 protein is CASSFATVISGLAKNIQYF.

This clone was seen ten or more times. The read terminates 3 residues ahead of where the CDR3 ends, so the germline J gene completes it. V usage is TRBV4-1 and J usage is TRBJ2-7; D is ambiguous. The CDR3 contains 14 residues. Germline V gene data show CDR1 as MGHRA and CDR2 as YSYEKL. Trimming left V 1 base short and J 2 bases short, with 9 bases between. Partial CDR3 DNA: TGCGCCAGCAGCCAAGGTGTCCAGGCCTACGAG. Translation gives CASSQGVQAYE. The full CDR3 sequence reads CASSQGVQAYEQYF.

This clone showed up many times. Read data end 3 residues before the CDR3 end; the end is taken from the germline J gene. The rearrangement joins TRBV4-2 to TRBJ1-3, with 7 nucleotides matching TRBD1. The CDR3 covers 14 residues. Germline CDR1 and CDR2: LGHNA and YNFKEQ. With V trimmed by 0 bases and J by 8 bases, 4 bases remained unmatched. The DNA read from the CDR3 is TGTGCCAGCAGCCAAGACAGGGGGAGAGACACC. This sequence encodes CASSQDRGRDT. From start to end, the CDR3 is CASSQDRGRDTIYF.

The table lists this clone with many counts. Sequence at one end of the junction differs from germline and may be a read error. The sequenced fragment ends 3 residues before the CDR3 boundary, so the rest is inferred from the germline J gene. The chain combines TRBV4-2 with TRBJ2-2; 9 nucleotides agree with TRBD2. The CDR3 has 18 residues. Germline V gene data show CDR1 as LGHNA and CDR2 as YNFKEQ. This CDR3 reads CASSPWKGRGGATGELFF. The part of the CDR3 DNA that was read is TGCGCCAGCAGCCCCTGGAAGGGGCGGGGGGGCGCCACCGGGGAG.

Worth noting for this clone: The read ends 3 residues early relative to the CDR3; the germline J gene fills the gap. J is TRBJ2-7 and V is TRBV18; TRBD2 aligns across 11 bases. Germline values: CDR1 KGHSH, CDR2 LQKENI. CDR3 size: 16 residues. Trimming removed 5 bases from V and 1 base from J; junction bases left unmatched: 7. CDR3 amino acids: CASSNQGTSGSYEQYF. Partial CDR3 DNA: TGTGCCAGCTCAAACCAGGGGACTAGCGGATCCTACGAG.

This clone was detected only a few times. A read error may explain this, as a much larger clone is one base away. Read coverage stops 3 residues before the CDR3 terminus; the germline J gene supplies the remainder. The chain links TRBV2 to TRBJ1-6, with a possible D match to TRBD1 (5 bases). Germline CDR1 SNHLY, CDR2 FYNNEI. V was shortened by 5 bases and J by 0 bases, with 17 bases between the two germline ends. This CDR3 is built from 18 residues. CDR3 sequence: CASSNRRRSSSYNSPLHF. CDR3 bases read: TGTGCCAGCAGTAACAGGCGCAGGTCAAGCTCCTATAATTCACCC.

This clone was seen repeatedly, ten times or more. The read ends 3 residues before the CDR3 terminus; that terminus is restored from the germline J gene. This chain links TRBV14 with TRBJ2-5; 10 bases match TRBD2. The CDR3 has 15 residues. In germline, CDR1 is SGHDN, CDR2 FVKESK. Trimming took 1 base from V and 3 from J; bases not matched to a gene: 2. CDR3 in amino acids: CASSQGGLAEETQYF. The sequenced part of the CDR3 DNA is TGTGCCAGCAGCCAAGGAGGACTAGCGGAAGAGACC.

This clone was found many times. The CDR3 bases that were read are TGCAGTGCTAGAGCTAGAGGGGCCTACGAG. Translating it yields CSARARGAYE. The whole CDR3 protein is CSARARGAYEQYF. The chain carries TRBV20-1 and TRBJ2-7; the D gene could be TRBD1 or TRBD2 (5 bases each). From the germline J gene comes the end of the CDR3, since the read stops 3 residues before it. The germline V and J ends were trimmed by 1 base and 2 bases, with 9 bases remaining between them. The CDR3 is made up of 13 amino acids. Germline V gene sequence: CDR1 DFQATT, CDR2 SNEGSKA (reference sequence).

This clone was counted many times. The read ends 3 residues early relative to the CDR3; the germline J gene fills the gap. This chain connects TRBV18 to TRBJ2-5; D might be TRBD2 (5 bases). The V and J ends lost 4 bases and 2 bases respectively, with 23 bases between them. Germline V lookup: CDR1 KGHSH, CDR2 LQKENI. This CDR3 comprises 18 residues. CDR3 DNA, as far as it was read: TGTGCCAGCTCACGAAATCTCGCCGGGGTTGGTCAACAAGAGACC. Translated, it gives CASSRNLAGVGQQET. The full CDR3 is CASSRNLAGVGQQETQYF. The full variable domain, completed using reference TRBV18 and TRBJ2-5, is NAGVMQNPRHLVRRRGQEARLRCSPMKGHSHVYWYRQLPEEGLKFMVYLQKENIIDESGMPKERFSAEFPKEGPSILRIQQVVRGDSAAYFCASSRNLAGVGQQETQYFGPGTRLLVL.

This clone was picked up many times. Sequence at one end of the junction differs from germline and may be a read error. The read finishes 3 residues shy of the CDR3 end, and the germline J gene is used to complete it. V and J are TRBV4-2 and TRBJ2-3; 9 bases are shared with TRBD2. This CDR3 contains 17 residues. CDR1 is LGHNA and CDR2 is YNFKEQ in the germline V gene. CDR3 DNA, as far as it was read: TGCGCCAGCAGCCAGGAACTTAGCGGGAGCGGCACAGATACG. The encoded protein is CASSQELSGSGTDT. The full-length CDR3 reads as CASSQELSGSGTDTQYF.

Many counts were recorded for this clone. The read finishes 3 residues shy of the CDR3 end, and the germline J gene is used to complete it. The V call is TRBV7-9, the J call TRBJ1-2; D might be TRBD1 (5 bases). The germline gives CDR1 SEHNR, CDR2 FQNEAQ (reference sequence). V lost 8 bases and J 1 base, leaving 11 bases between the germline ends. There are 13 residues in the CDR3. The CDR3 DNA, read in part, is TGTGCCAGCCCGGGGGGGGTTAACTATGGC. Translation gives CASPGGVNYG. In full, the CDR3 reads CASPGGVNYGYTF.

This clone was picked up many times. Read sequence stops 3 residues before the CDR3 end, and the germline J gene provides the missing end. The chain has TRBV20-1 and TRBJ2-5; D possibly corresponds to TRBD2 (5 bases). Trimming shortened V by 6 bases and J by 7 bases, and 12 bases separated the two germline ends. Looked up from germline, CDR1 is DFQATT and CDR2 is SNEGSKA (reference sequence). The CDR3 runs to 11 residues. The CDR3 reads CSAQARGTQYF. The part of the CDR3 DNA that was read is TGCAGTGCCCAAGCCCGGGGGACC.

This clone came up a few times. Read coverage stops 3 residues before the CDR3 terminus; the germline J gene supplies the remainder. This chain uses TRBV18 with TRBJ1-4, with D perhaps TRBD1 (5 bases). Trimming cost V 2 bases and J 0 bases, with 7 bases left between them. The germline V gene encodes CDR1 KGHSH and CDR2 LQKENI. The CDR3 runs to 15 residues. This CDR3 reads CASSPLDTTNEKLFF. Partial CDR3 DNA: TGTGCCAGCTCACCATTGGACACAACTAATGAAAAA.